A selection of T cell receptor beta chains follows, all from one sample in a study of tumor-infiltrating lymphocytes in primary liver carcinoma. TCRdb analysed the multiplex PCR reads with MiXCR anew, one entry per CDR3 protein. The table lists about 99,000 distinct CDR3 sequences, 69% of them singletons, with roughly 10% in the top ten. Sequenced sample: liver tumor tissue from sampling region 5. Receptors originate from a woman aged 60-75 years with primary liver carcinoma and hepatitis B virus infection. CDR3s include the opening cysteine and the closing phenylalanine or tryptophan. Fields, in order: V gene, D gene, J gene, clone size, CDR3 DNA, CDR3 protein. D genes are given only for firm matches. Rows give clone size only sometimes, using once, few, many, or a class for an expanded clone.

v_call: TRBV7-8
d_call: TRBD2
j_call: TRBJ2-1
clone_size: many
cdr3_nt: TGTGCCAGCAGTTCCCGACTAGCGGGTGAGCAGTTCTTC
cdr3_aa: CASSSRLAGEQFF

v_call: TRBV28
d_call: TRBD1
j_call: TRBJ1-1
clone_size: few
cdr3_nt: TGTGCCAGCAGTTTAGGGTATGGGACAGGGGCCACTGAAGCTTTCTTT
cdr3_aa: CASSLGYGTGATEAFF

v_call: TRBV6-1
d_call: .
j_call: TRBJ2-1
clone_size: .
cdr3_nt: TGTGCCAGCATCATAGGAGTGGACTACAATGAGCAGTTCTTC
cdr3_aa: CASIIGVDYNEQFF

v_call: TRBV29-1
d_call: .
j_call: TRBJ2-5
clone_size: .
cdr3_nt: TGCAGCGTTGAAGGGGGGATAGGGGAGCGAGAGACCCAGTACTTC
cdr3_aa: CSVEGGIGERETQYF

v_call: TRBV29-1
d_call: .
j_call: TRBJ1-6
clone_size: .
cdr3_nt: TGCAACGTGACACAGGGAGCCAATTCACCCCTTCACTTT
cdr3_aa: CNVTQGANSPLHF

v_call: TRBV11-3
d_call: TRBD1
j_call: TRBJ2-1
clone_size: medium-sized
cdr3_nt: TGTGCCAGCAGCTTAGCCCCTGAAGGGGACAGTCAGTACAATGAGCAGTTCTTC
cdr3_aa: CASSLAPEGDSQYNEQFF

v_call: TRBV10-3
d_call: .
j_call: TRBJ1-1
clone_size: .
cdr3_nt: TGTGCCATCTGTGACCAGGGGCGGAACACTGAAGCTTTCTTT
cdr3_aa: CAICDQGRNTEAFF

v_call: TRBV11-2
d_call: .
j_call: TRBJ2-2
clone_size: .
cdr3_nt: TGCGCCGGCAGCTTCTGGGGCGGGGAGCTGTTTTTT
cdr3_aa: CAGSFWGGELFF

v_call: TRBV6-1
d_call: .
j_call: TRBJ1-1
clone_size: .
cdr3_nt: TGTGCCAACAGTGAGGCGGGACGGTGGAACACTGAAGCTTTCTTC
cdr3_aa: CANSEAGRWNTEAFF

v_call: TRBV11-2
d_call: .
j_call: TRBJ2-7
clone_size: few
cdr3_nt: TGTGCCAGCAGCTTCCGCTATGCCTACGAGCAGTACTTC
cdr3_aa: CASSFRYAYEQYF

v_call: TRBV7-9
d_call: TRBD2
j_call: TRBJ2-7
clone_size: .
cdr3_nt: TGTGCCAGCAGCCCCCGGACTAGCGGGAATGGCGAGCAGTACTTC
cdr3_aa: CASSPRTSGNGEQYF

v_call: TRBV18
d_call: .
j_call: TRBJ2-1
clone_size: .
cdr3_nt: TGTACCAGCTCACCTCAACCGAGCGATGAGCAGTTCTTC
cdr3_aa: CTSSPQPSDEQFF

v_call: TRBV10-2
d_call: .
j_call: TRBJ2-3
clone_size: many
cdr3_nt: TGCGCCAGCAGTCCGACTAACCCCACAGATACGCAGTATTTT
cdr3_aa: CASSPTNPTDTQYF

v_call: TRBV6-5
d_call: TRBD2
j_call: TRBJ2-7
clone_size: medium-sized
cdr3_nt: TGTGCCAGCAGTAAAGCGGGAGGGCCATACGAGCAGTACTTC
cdr3_aa: CASSKAGGPYEQYF

v_call: TRBV5-1
d_call: TRBD1
j_call: TRBJ1-6
clone_size: .
cdr3_nt: TGCGCCAGCAGCTTGAAGACAGGGAACTTTTCACCCCTCCACTTT
cdr3_aa: CASSLKTGNFSPLHF

v_call: TRBV28
d_call: TRBD2
j_call: TRBJ2-3
clone_size: .
cdr3_nt: TGTGCCTCAGCGGGAACGGTAAATACGCAGTATTTT
cdr3_aa: CASAGTVNTQYF

v_call: TRBV28
d_call: TRBD1
j_call: TRBJ2-7
clone_size: few
cdr3_nt: TGTGCCAGCCGCCGGGACAGGGTAGGGGAGCAGTACTTC
cdr3_aa: CASRRDRVGEQYF

v_call: TRBV11-3
d_call: TRBD2
j_call: TRBJ2-1
clone_size: .
cdr3_nt: TGTGCCAGTTGCTTAGGCCTAGCGGGAGATAAGGAGCAGTTCTTC
cdr3_aa: CASCLGLAGDKEQFF

v_call: TRBV9
d_call: TRBD2
j_call: TRBJ2-2
clone_size: .
cdr3_nt: TGTGCCAGCAGCGTAGAGGAGCGGGAGCGTAACACCGGGGAGCTGTTTTTT
cdr3_aa: CASSVEERERNTGELFF

v_call: TRBV28
d_call: TRBD1
j_call: TRBJ2-5
clone_size: .
cdr3_nt: TGTGCCAGCAGTTCATATAACAGGGGAGAGACCCAGTACTTC
cdr3_aa: CASSSYNRGETQYF

v_call: TRBV11-3
d_call: TRBD2
j_call: TRBJ2-1
clone_size: .
cdr3_nt: TGTGCCAGCAGCTTAGGTCAAGGTGGGAGGGCCGGCTACAATGAGCAATACTTC
cdr3_aa: CASSLGQGGRAGYNEQYF

v_call: TRBV14
d_call: TRBD1
j_call: TRBJ2-4
clone_size: .
cdr3_nt: TGTGCCAACAGCCAAGAGGGACAGGGGCTAGCCAAAAACACTCAGTACTTC
cdr3_aa: CANSQEGQGLAKNTQYF

v_call: TRBV5-4
d_call: TRBD1
j_call: TRBJ2-1
clone_size: once
cdr3_nt: TGTGCCAGTAGAAACATACCGGGACAGGGTAGTCGCAATGAGCAGTTCTTC
cdr3_aa: CASRNIPGQGSRNEQFF

v_call: TRBV6-5
d_call: .
j_call: TRBJ1-5
clone_size: .
cdr3_nt: TGTGCCAGCAGTTACGAGCCCAGCCATCAGCCCCGGCATTTT
cdr3_aa: CASSYEPSHQPRHF

v_call: TRBV6-1
d_call: .
j_call: TRBJ1-1
clone_size: .
cdr3_nt: TGTACCAGCAGCGTAGGGGGTCGGATGAATACTGAAGCTTTCTTT
cdr3_aa: CTSSVGGRMNTEAFF

v_call: TRBV29-1
d_call: .
j_call: TRBJ2-2
clone_size: .
cdr3_nt: TGCAGCGTCGGAGACACCGGGGAGCTGGTTTTT
cdr3_aa: CSVGDTGELVF

v_call: TRBV6-5
d_call: .
j_call: TRBJ2-5
clone_size: .
cdr3_nt: TGTGCCAATAGGGATACTAGACGTCAAGAGACCCAGTACTTC
cdr3_aa: CANRDTRRQETQYF

v_call: TRBV11-2
d_call: .
j_call: TRBJ2-5
clone_size: .
cdr3_nt: TGTGTCAGCAGCCCCGTCAGGCTAGTCCCAGAGACCCAGTACTTC
cdr3_aa: CVSSPVRLVPETQYF

v_call: TRBV5-1
d_call: .
j_call: TRBJ2-3
clone_size: many
cdr3_nt: TGCGCCAGCAGCTTGGAGGGTAAGACTACAGATACGCAGTATTTT
cdr3_aa: CASSLEGKTTDTQYF

v_call: TRBV28
d_call: .
j_call: TRBJ2-7
clone_size: .
cdr3_nt: TGTGCCAGCACTAGTTCCGGGACGAAGTCCTACGAGCAGTACTTC
cdr3_aa: CASTSSGTKSYEQYF

v_call: TRBV11-3
d_call: TRBD2
j_call: TRBJ2-1
clone_size: .
cdr3_nt: TGTGCCAGCAGCTTAGATCTACTAGCGGGAGGGCCAGAGACTGAGCAGTTCTTC
cdr3_aa: CASSLDLLAGGPETEQFF

v_call: TRBV18
d_call: .
j_call: TRBJ1-2
clone_size: .
cdr3_nt: TGTGCCAGCTCACCGGACGTCAGACACCTCTACTATGGCTACACCTTC
cdr3_aa: CASSPDVRHLYYGYTF

v_call: TRBV12-3/TRBV12-4
d_call: TRBD2
j_call: TRBJ2-7
clone_size: many
cdr3_nt: TGTGCCAGCAGTTTAGGAGACAGACTAGCAGTCAGCTCCTACGAGCAGTACTTC
cdr3_aa: CASSLGDRLAVSSYEQYF

v_call: TRBV11-2
d_call: .
j_call: TRBJ1-2
clone_size: .
cdr3_nt: TGTGCCAGCAGCTTAGAGTCTGCTAACTATGGCTATACCTTC
cdr3_aa: CASSLESANYGYTF

v_call: TRBV11-1
d_call: .
j_call: TRBJ1-1
clone_size: .
cdr3_nt: TGTGCCAGCAGCCCTAGGGGAGGGGAGCTTCGCAATTTCTTT
cdr3_aa: CASSPRGGELRNFF